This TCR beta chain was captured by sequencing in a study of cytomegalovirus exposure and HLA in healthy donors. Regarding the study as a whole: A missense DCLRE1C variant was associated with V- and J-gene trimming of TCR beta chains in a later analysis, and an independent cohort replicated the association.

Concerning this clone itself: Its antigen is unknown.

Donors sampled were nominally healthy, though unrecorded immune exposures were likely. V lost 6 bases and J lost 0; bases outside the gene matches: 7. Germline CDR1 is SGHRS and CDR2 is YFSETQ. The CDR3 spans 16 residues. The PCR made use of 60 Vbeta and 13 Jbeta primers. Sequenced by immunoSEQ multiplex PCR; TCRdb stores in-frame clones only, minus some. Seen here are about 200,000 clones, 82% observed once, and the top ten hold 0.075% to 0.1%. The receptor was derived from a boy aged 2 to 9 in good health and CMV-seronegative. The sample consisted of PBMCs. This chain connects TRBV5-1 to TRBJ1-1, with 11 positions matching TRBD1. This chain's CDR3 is CASTPDRGPMNTEAFF. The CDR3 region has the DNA TGCGCCAGCACCCCGGACAGGGGGCCGATGAACACTGAAGCTTTCTTT.